This is a list of T cell receptor beta chains from one sample in a study of CD8 T cells in Susac syndrome. TCRdb independently ran MiXCR on the immunoSEQ multiplex PCR reads; one entry per CDR3 protein. This sample carries under 95,000 distinct CDR3 sequences, approximately 95% of them seen once, and the ten largest clones take about 0.45%. Sequencing was carried out using CD8+ T cells from PBMCs. All receptors come from a human donor with Susac syndrome. The CDR3 runs from the conserved cysteine through the conserved F or W. The D gene is left open where the match is weak. Part of the rows lack a size; the others show once, few, many or a class for expanded clones.

>TRBJ2-2|TRBV20-1|-|TRBD2
CSARLAGGRTGELFF
TGCAGTGCTCGCTTAGCGGGAGGGCGCACCGGGGAGCTGTTTTTT
>TRBJ2-3|TRBV5-4|-|-
CASSIDDGATDTQYF
TGTGCCAGCAGCATAGACGACGGGGCCACAGATACGCAGTATTTT
>TRBJ1-1|TRBV6-5|-|-
CASSYLTEAFF
TGTGCCAGCAGTTACCTTACTGAAGCTTTCTTT
>TRBJ2-2|TRBV14|-|-
CASSQRLVTGELFF
TGTGCCAGCAGCCAACGACTAGTAACCGGGGAGCTGTTTTTT
>TRBJ2-5|TRBV7-9|-|-
CASSSSELPQYF
TGTGCCAGCAGCTCCAGCGAACTACCCCAGTACTTC
>TRBJ2-4|TRBV30|-|-
CAWSVLGGGWENIQYF
TGTGCCTGGAGTGTACTTGGCGGGGGCTGGGAAAACATTCAGTACTTC
>TRBJ2-7|TRBV20-1|once|-
CSAKNELRAPRVEQYF
TGCAGTGCTAAAAACGAACTCAGGGCTCCCCGAGTCGAGCAGTACTTC
>TRBJ2-2|TRBV5-4|-|-
CASSWNTGELFF
TGTGCCAGCAGCTGGAACACCGGGGAGCTGTTTTTT
>TRBJ1-5|TRBV30|-|-
CASAAVGSNQPQHF
TGTGCCTCGGCTGCAGTAGGCTCCAATCAGCCCCAGCATTTT
>TRBJ1-1|TRBV7-9|few|-
CASSLPTGVNTEAFF
TGTGCCAGCAGCTTACCAACGGGTGTGAACACTGAAGCTTTCTTT
>TRBJ2-5|TRBV4-1|-|-
CASSSDPGGQETQYF
TGCGCCAGCAGCTCCGACCCCGGTGGGCAAGAGACCCAGTACTTC
>TRBJ2-1|TRBV20-1|-|TRBD2
CSARDGGSAYNEQFF
TGCAGTGCTAGAGACGGCGGGAGCGCCTACAATGAGCAGTTCTTC
>TRBJ2-1|TRBV9|-|-
CASSVALSGAYNEQFF
TGTGCCAGCAGCGTAGCCCTGTCGGGAGCCTACAATGAGCAGTTCTTC
>TRBJ2-7|TRBV28|-|-
CASSSSSYEQYF
TGTGCCAGCAGTTCGTCCTCCTACGAGCAGTACTTC
>TRBJ1-2|TRBV24-1|-|-
CATSEPHREGYTF
TGTGCCACCAGTGAGCCGCACAGGGAAGGCTACACCTTC
>TRBJ2-1|TRBV25-1|-|TRBD2
CASSVSGSFNEQFF
TGTGCCAGCAGTGTTAGCGGGAGCTTTAATGAGCAGTTCTTC
>TRBJ2-3|TRBV10-2|-|-
CASSASTGDTQYF
TGCGCCAGCAGTGCCTCGACGGGAGATACGCAGTATTTT
>TRBJ2-1|TRBV29-1|-|-
CSVRLVSYNEQFF
TGCAGCGTGAGACTAGTCTCCTACAATGAGCAGTTCTTC
>TRBJ2-7|TRBV12-3/TRBV12-4|-|-
CASSGGTTYEQYF
TGTGCCAGCAGTGGGGGGACAACCTACGAGCAGTACTTC
>TRBJ2-3|TRBV6-4|-|TRBD2
CASSGLAGGTDTQYF
TGTGCCAGCAGTGGACTAGCGGGAGGCACAGATACGCAGTATTTT
>TRBJ1-2|TRBV5-1|-|TRBD1
CASSLANPRDRGDYGYTF
TGCGCCAGCAGCTTGGCCAACCCCCGGGACAGGGGCGACTATGGCTACACCTTC
>TRBJ1-1|TRBV7-9|once|-
CASSLPRGNTEAFF
TGTGCCAGCAGCCTACCCCGAGGGAACACTGAAGCTTTCTTT